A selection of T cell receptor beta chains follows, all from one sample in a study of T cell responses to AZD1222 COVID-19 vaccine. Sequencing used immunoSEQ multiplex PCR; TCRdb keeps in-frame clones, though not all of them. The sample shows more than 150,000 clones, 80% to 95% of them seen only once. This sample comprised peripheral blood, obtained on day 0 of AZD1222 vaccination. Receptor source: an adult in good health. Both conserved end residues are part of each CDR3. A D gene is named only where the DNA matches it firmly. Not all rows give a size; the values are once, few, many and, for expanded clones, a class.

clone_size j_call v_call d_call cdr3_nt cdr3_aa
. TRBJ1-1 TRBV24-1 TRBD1 TGTGCCACCAGTGATGCGGGACAGGGTGACACTGAAGCTTTCTTT CATSDAGQGDTEAFF
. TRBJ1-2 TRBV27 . TGTGCCAGCAGAACTTCCCTCTATGGCTACACCTTC CASRTSLYGYTF
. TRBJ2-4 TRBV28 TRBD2 TGTGCCAGCAGTTTAGCGGGAGGCCGACTAGCCAAAAACATTCAGTACTTC CASSLAGGRLAKNIQYF
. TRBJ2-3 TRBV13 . TGTGCCAGCAGCACCGCCCGGGGGCCGCCGACAGATACGCAGTATTTT CASSTARGPPTDTQYF
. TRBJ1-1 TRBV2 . TGTGCCAGCAGCCCCATTCTGGGGAACACTGAAGCTTTCTTT CASSPILGNTEAFF
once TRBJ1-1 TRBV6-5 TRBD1 TGTGCCAGCACCTCTCCCCGGACAGGGGGCACTGAAGCTTTCTTT CASTSPRTGGTEAFF
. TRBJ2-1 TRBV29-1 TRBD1 TGCAGCGTGGGGACAGGGTCTTACTCCTACAATGAGCAGTTCTTC CSVGTGSYSYNEQFF
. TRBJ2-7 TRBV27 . TGTGCCAGCCGGTTCGGCTACCAAGGTGGGCACGAGCAGTACTTC CASRFGYQGGHEQYF
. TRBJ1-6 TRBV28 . TGTGCCAGCAGTGTGATCGGGGCCTGGTCACCCCTCCACTTT CASSVIGAWSPLHF
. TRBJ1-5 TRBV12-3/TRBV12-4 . TGTGCCAGCAGTTTAACGGGAGGTCAGCCCCAGCATTTT CASSLTGGQPQHF
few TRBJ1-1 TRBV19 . TGTGCCAGTAGTTTGACAGCGAACACTGAAGCTTTCTTT CASSLTANTEAFF
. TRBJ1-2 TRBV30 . TGTGCCTGCCGGAACGGGGGAGGGGATGGCTACACCTTC CACRNGGGDGYTF